This TCR beta chain was obtained from a study of T cell repertoires in cytomegalovirus infection (dated by TCRdb to about 2019). Some background on the complete study: The peptide stimulations were aimed at well-studied HLA-B-restricted epitopes as well as recently identified HLA-C-restricted CMV epitopes, whose presentation resists viral immunomodulation. Donor HLA type was relevant to the analysis, because carriage of CMV infection together with the matching HLA type was indicated by public TCR beta signatures. General findings and caveats noted by the study authors: Carriers of CMV infection plus the relevant HLA type were discriminated by the cumulative frequency of public TCR beta family members in the study cohort and in an independent 352-donor cohort. In the ex vivo response, HLA-C-restricted CMV-specific TCR beta clonotypes were dominant, and in two of eight donors the single most frequent clonotype came from this HLA-C-restricted group.

The listed sequencing device is Illumina HiSeq 1500. TCRdb reprocessed the public reads (quality trimming at Q25 with fastp, clone calling with MiXCR) and kept in-frame beta chains. When rows share a CDR3 protein, they turn into one entry using the most common DNA and genes. The sample table contains 570,000 or so distinct CDR3 sequences; only one count was recorded for under 45% of them. The ten biggest clones cover 40% to 60% of the sample. The CDR3 has 15 amino acids, counting the end cysteine and phenylalanine. Just the 45-base CDR3 DNA is kept, in frame starting at base 1. V is pruned by 3 bases and J by 9 bases, leaving 10 bases of the junction without a gene match. Based on the germline V gene (reference sequence), the CDR1 and CDR2 sequences are DFQATT and SNEGSKA. As concerns this clonotype: Its antigen is not yet known. Base qualities are not at hand, and no much larger clone is one base apart.

The treatment or condition label here, explained by the study, means: in vitro stimulation with specific CMV peptide epitopes to enrich CMV-specific T cells. The sample here was cultured PBMCs, taken from culture after CMV antigen stimulation. Recombination linked TRBV20-1 to TRBJ1-6, with 8 bases in between that match TRBD1. The TCR was taken from a human donor in good health (CMV status not recorded). Some clones in this sample may be carry-over from other donors' samples. DNA sequence: TGCAGTGCTAGTCGCAACCAGGGGGCGATTTCACCCCTCCACTTT. Its protein reads: CSASRNQGAISPLHF.